This passage covers 30 T cell receptor beta chains from one sample sequenced in a study of breast tumors, draining lymph nodes, adjacent tissues. TCRdb fed the multiplex PCR reads into MiXCR, producing one record per CDR3 protein. The repertoire includes under 70,000 distinct CDR3 sequences, roughly two fifths of them detected once, and over 7.5% sits in the top ten. Sequencing was performed on breast tumor tissue. These TCRs come from a female donor with breast cancer. Some clones in this sample may be carry-over from other donors' samples.

This clonotype showed up many times. The V and J genes are TRBV5-1 and TRBJ1-2, with 7 positions matching TRBD1. CDR3 length: 15 residues. CDR1 is SGHRS, CDR2 YFSETQ, per germline. J lost 4 bases, V lost 3 bases, and 9 bases had no gene match. In nucleotides, the CDR3 is TGCGCCAGCAGCTACCTACAGGGGTTTGTCTATGGCTACACCTTC. Its translation is CASSYLQGFVYGYTF.

The V call is TRBV2, the J call TRBJ2-3; tentatively, D is TRBD2 (5 bases). Deletions cut 10 bases from V and 0 bases from J, with 20 bases between. CDR1 and CDR2 (germline): SNHLY, FYNNEI. The CDR3 covers 16 residues. The CDR3 loop is CATAPALVVSTDTQYF. In nucleotides, the CDR3 is TGTGCCACCGCTCCGGCACTAGTCGTGAGCACAGATACGCAGTATTTT.

This sequence joins TRBV7-6 and TRBJ2-1; the D gene is possibly TRBD2 (7 bases). The germline CDR1 and CDR2 sequences are SGHVS and FNYEAQ. CDR3 length: 14 amino acids. The germline V and J ends were trimmed by 5 bases and 5 bases, with 13 bases remaining between them. CDR3 nucleotide sequence: TGTGCCAGCAGCCCCGGGGGGCTCCACAATGAGCAGTTCTTC. This gives the protein CASSPGGLHNEQFF.

A note on this clonotype: This is likely a read error, given that the CDR3 carries no conserved phenylalanine or tryptophan at its end. The limits of the CDR3 on the DNA are not certain, so only TCRdb's listed CDR3 is given. The J gene is TRBJ1-6, the V gene TRBV7-9; the table's D call TRBD1 went unverified against the DNA. Germline V gene lookup returns CDR1 SEHNR and CDR2 FQNEAQ (reference sequence). The CDR3 is 15 amino acids long, termini counted. CDR3 residues: CASSLQQGYNSPLYC.

This clonotype has ten or more counts. The chain uses TRBV28 and TRBJ2-7; 9 bases agree with TRBD2. Per germline, CDR1 MDHEN and CDR2 SYDVKM. The trim removed 1 base at V and 2 bases at J, leaving 3 bases unmatched. The CDR3 is 15 residues long. CDR3 region: CASSLLAGVPYEQYF. DNA for the CDR3: TGTGCCAGCAGTTTATTAGCGGGAGTGCCCTACGAGCAGTACTTC.

This clonotype was recorded many times. The genes are TRBV4-2 and TRBJ1-6; 7 bases are a match to TRBD1. The germline V gene has CDR1 LGHNA and CDR2 YNFKEQ. CDR3 length equals 18 residues. V lost 0 bases and J lost 6; bases outside the gene matches: 11. The CDR3 DNA is TGTGCCAGCAGCCAAGATTCTGTCAGGGGGTTGGGTAATTCACCCCTCCACTTT. As protein: CASSQDSVRGLGNSPLHF.

The genes are TRBV5-1 and TRBJ1-5; 8 bases agree with TRBD1. V lost 0 bases and J lost 4; bases outside the gene matches: 12. The CDR3 has 18 residues. Per germline, CDR1 SGHRS and CDR2 YFSETQ. CDR3 DNA sequence: TGCGCCAGCAGCTTGGTGAAAACAGGGGGGAACGGAAATCAGCCCCAGCATTTT. Encoded protein: CASSLVKTGGNGNQPQHF.

For this clonotype: Relative to the germline gene, one junction end is altered; a read error may explain this. This chain links TRBV6-1 with TRBJ2-3, with TRBD2 as a possible D gene (6 bases). Germline-derived CDR1 and CDR2 are MNHNS and SASEGT. This CDR3 contains 14 residues. CDR3 loop: CVSSERTNTDTQYF. CDR3 in DNA: TGCGTCAGCAGTGAACGGACTAACACAGATACGCAGTATTTT.

As regards this clonotype: This sequence may be a read error, since a much larger clone differs from it by one base. The chain carries TRBV7-9 and TRBJ1-2, with 8 bases lining up with TRBD1. The CDR3 totals 15 residues. The germline V gene has CDR1 SEHNR and CDR2 FQNEAQ (reference sequence). The CDR3 sequence: CASSPRQGKAYGYPF. The DNA of the CDR3 is TGTGCCAGCAGCCCTCGACAGGGGAAGGCTTATGGCTACCCCTTC.

This clonotype was seen at least ten times. The rearrangement links TRBV5-8 to TRBJ2-2, with D hard to call. V was shortened by 1 base and J by 2 bases, with 3 bases between the two germline ends. This CDR3 has 13 residues. CDR1 and CDR2 (germline): SGHTS, YDEGEE. Written as DNA, the CDR3 is TGTGCCAGCAGCTTGAAAAACACCGGGGAGCTGTTTTTT. Translation gives CASSLKNTGELFF.

J is TRBJ2-2 and V is TRBV20-1, with 11 bases fitting TRBD2. CDR3 length: 14 amino acids. Germline-derived CDR1 and CDR2 are DFQATT and SNEGSKA (reference sequence). V shed 3 bases and J 6 bases; nucleotides not matched to a gene: 3. The CDR3 protein is CSARRSGGAGELFF. CDR3 in DNA: TGCAGTGCTAGGCGTAGCGGGGGGGCCGGGGAGCTGTTTTTT.

A word on this clonotype: At one boundary the junction diverges from the germline segment, which might be a read error. This chain uses TRBV5-5 with TRBJ2-6; a possible D gene is TRBD1 (6 bases). CDR1 SGHKS and CDR2 YYEKEE come from the germline V gene (reference sequence). The CDR3 length is 15 residues. CDR3 nucleotides: TGTGCCAGCATCTTGGACAGCTCTGGGGCCAACGTCCTGACTTTC. As protein: CASILDSSGANVLTF.

This clonotype has ten or more counts. CDR3 nucleotide sequence: TGTGCCAGCAGCTTAAGACGCCCGGGGGGTTCTAGCGGGAGGGCAGCGGGAGATACGCAGTATTTT. Its protein product is CASSLRRPGGSSGRAAGDTQYF. The rearrangement uses TRBV11-2 and TRBJ2-3; 12 positions agree with TRBD2. The germline V gene encodes CDR1 SGHAT and CDR2 FQNNGV. The CDR3 covers 22 residues. The V segment lost 2 bases and the J segment 5 bases; nucleotides outside the gene matches: 23.

This clonotype was recorded many times. The chain combines TRBV7-9 with TRBJ2-7; D might be TRBD1 (6 bases). This CDR3 spans 13 amino acids. Per germline, CDR1 SEHNR and CDR2 FQNEAQ (reference sequence). V was clipped by 4 bases and J by 6 bases, with 13 bases between them. The CDR3 nucleotides are TGTGCCAGCAGCTCCGGGACAATCTCCGAGCAGTACTTC. Translating it yields CASSSGTISEQYF.

This clonotype came up many times. A much larger clone lies one base from this, so it may be a read error. The chain employs TRBV11-2 and TRBJ2-5, with D tentatively TRBD2 (6 bases). From germline, CDR1 is SGHAT and CDR2 FQNNGV. V lost 3 bases and J 7 bases, leaving 12 bases between the germline ends. This CDR3 has 13 amino acids. This CDR3 is CASSFTGRATQYF. In nucleotides, the CDR3 is TGTGCCAGCAGCTTTACCGGGAGAGCGACCCAGTACTTC.

V usage is TRBV20-1 and J usage is TRBJ2-2; TRBD1 aligns across 7 bases. Judging by the DNA end, TRBJ1-1 fits better; the J call may be wrong. The CDR3 covers 13 residues. Per germline, CDR1 DFQATT and CDR2 SNEGSKA (reference sequence). CDR3: CSAPGQESTEAFF. CDR3 DNA: TGCAGTGCCCCCGGACAGGAGTCCACTGAAGCTTTCTTT.

This clonotype came up a few times. A read error is likely, as this CDR3 ends without the conserved phenylalanine or tryptophan. The DNA is left out, because the CDR3 cannot be placed on it with certainty; the CDR3 is given as TCRdb lists it. The rearrangement links TRBV24-1 to TRBJ1-2. With termini counted, the CDR3 has 12 amino acids. Germline V gene data show CDR1 as KGHDR and CDR2 as SFDVKD. The CDR3 is CATITVRGGYPS.

This chain connects TRBV6-5 to TRBJ2-6; 7 nucleotides line up with TRBD1. Germline CDR1 MNHEY, CDR2 SVGAGI. This CDR3 contains 17 residues. J lost 0 bases, V lost 6 bases, and 8 bases had no gene match. Written as DNA, the CDR3 is TGTGCCAGCAGGACCACACAGGGGAGCTCTGGGGCCAACGTCCTGACTTTC. Translated: CASRTTQGSSGANVLTF.

About this clonotype itself: This may be a read error: a much more frequent sequence differs by one nucleotide. The chain combines TRBV9 with TRBJ2-7, with D tentatively TRBD2 (5 bases). The CDR3 is 14 amino acids. Germline values: CDR1 SGDLS, CDR2 YYNGEE. In DNA form, the CDR3 reads TGTGCCAGCAGCCAAGCTATACTAGTTTACGAGCAGTCCTTC. Translation gives CASSQAILVYEQSF.

At least ten counts were recorded for this clonotype. The V and J genes are TRBV20-1 and TRBJ1-4; D remains unclear. V lost 1 base and J 6 bases, leaving 6 bases between the germline ends. CDR1 is DFQATT, CDR2 SNEGSKA, per germline (reference sequence). The CDR3 covers 12 residues. The DNA of the CDR3 is TGCAGTGCTAGAGGCCTGGATGAAAAACTGTTTTTT. Protein: CSARGLDEKLFF.

Ten or more counts support this clonotype. The gene calls are TRBV5-6 and TRBJ2-5, with 9 bases lining up with TRBD2. J was trimmed by 5 bases and V by 0 bases; bases with no gene match: 11. This CDR3 is built from 17 residues. Germline V gene sequence: CDR1 SGHDT, CDR2 YYEEEE. CDR3 nucleotide sequence: TGTGCCAGCAGCTTGGCCTGGGGCGGGGGGGCCGAGGAGACCCAGTACTTC. This gives the protein CASSLAWGGGAEETQYF.

This clonotype was observed at least ten times. The chain carries TRBV6-1 and TRBJ2-7; no definite D call. The germline CDR1 and CDR2 sequences are MNHNS and SASEGT. V dropped 0 bases and J dropped 4 bases, with 10 bases sitting between them. This CDR3 has 14 residues. The CDR3 sequence is CASSEAVGPYEQYF. DNA for the CDR3: TGTGCCAGCAGTGAAGCAGTAGGGCCGTACGAGCAGTACTTC.

This clonotype is medium-sized (0.01 to 0.1%) within its sample. J is TRBJ2-5 and V is TRBV20-1, with D tentatively TRBD1 or TRBD2 (5 bases each). Germline V lookup: CDR1 DFQATT, CDR2 SNEGSKA (reference sequence). The CDR3 length is 14 residues. V lost 2 bases and J lost 2, with 12 bases in between. This chain's CDR3 is CSARSGTGQETQYF. Here the CDR3 DNA reads TGCAGTGCTAGATCCGGGACGGGTCAAGAGACCCAGTACTTC.

This clonotype was picked up many times. This may be a read error: a much more frequent sequence differs by one nucleotide. The chain links TRBV20-1 to TRBJ1-2, with 7 bases that match TRBD1. The germline CDR1 and CDR2 sequences are DFQATT and SNEGSKA (reference sequence). CDR3 length: 15 residues. The ends lost 1 base at V and 6 bases at J; junction bases unmatched: 11. The CDR3 DNA is TGCAGTGCTAGAGGTACAGGGGAAGGCGCTAATGGCTACACCTTC. Translated: CSARGTGEGANGYTF.

V and J are TRBV10-3 and TRBJ2-5; the D is unclear. Germline V gene lookup returns CDR1 ENHRY and CDR2 SYGVKD. Trimming took off 4 bases at V and 4 bases at J, with 7 bases between the two ends. The CDR3 runs 12 residues. The CDR3 is CAISAKGETQYF. Here the CDR3 DNA reads TGTGCCATCAGTGCTAAGGGAGAGACCCAGTACTTC.

CDR3 region: CASSQKRFRPSAQSYNEQFF. Here the CDR3 DNA reads TGTGCCAGCAGCCAAAAAAGATTCCGCCCTAGTGCCCAGTCCTACAATGAGCAGTTCTTC. The chain links TRBV3-1 to TRBJ2-1, with D unresolved. V shed 2 bases and J shed 1 base, with 24 bases lying between them. Germline assignment: CDR1 LGHDT and CDR2 YNNKEL (reference sequence). CDR3 length: 20 residues.

A remark on this clonotype: This may arise from a read error, as a much more abundant clone is one base away. Here the CDR3 reads CASSAIGSIDTQCF. For the CDR3, the DNA is TGTGCCAGCAGTGCCATAGGGTCCATTGATACGCAGTGTTTT. The genes are TRBV27 and TRBJ2-3; D uncertain. Germline V gene data show CDR1 as MNHEY and CDR2 as SMNVEV (reference sequence). The CDR3 contains 14 residues.

J is TRBJ2-1 and V is TRBV10-3; either TRBD1 or TRBD2 may fit D (5 bases each). Germline values: CDR1 ENHRY, CDR2 SYGVKD. The CDR3 runs 14 residues. V was shortened by 6 bases and J by 0 bases, with 9 bases between the two germline ends. The CDR3 region has the DNA TGTGCCATCAGGGGGGTCACCTCCTACAATGAGCAGTTCTTC. Its translation is CAIRGVTSYNEQFF.

This clonotype was detected a few times. The chain couples TRBV30 to TRBJ2-1, with D maybe TRBD1 (5 bases). The germline V gene has CDR1 GTSNPN and CDR2 SVGIG (reference sequence). The V end lost 2 bases, the J end lost 0 bases, and 11 bases lay between the germline ends. This CDR3 region has 15 residues. The CDR3 sequence: CAWSPDSYSYNEQFF. The CDR3 bases are TGTGCCTGGAGTCCAGACAGCTACTCCTACAATGAGCAGTTCTTC.

The chain joins TRBV15 to TRBJ2-2; 11 nucleotides match TRBD1. The germline gives CDR1 LNHNV, CDR2 YYDKDF (reference sequence). The J segment lost 6 bases and the V segment lost 4 bases, leaving 7 bases of the junction unmatched. This CDR3 is built from 16 residues. The chain's CDR3 is CATSIRGTGGAGELFF. CDR3 in DNA: TGTGCCACCAGCATCCGAGGGACAGGGGGTGCCGGGGAGCTGTTTTTT.